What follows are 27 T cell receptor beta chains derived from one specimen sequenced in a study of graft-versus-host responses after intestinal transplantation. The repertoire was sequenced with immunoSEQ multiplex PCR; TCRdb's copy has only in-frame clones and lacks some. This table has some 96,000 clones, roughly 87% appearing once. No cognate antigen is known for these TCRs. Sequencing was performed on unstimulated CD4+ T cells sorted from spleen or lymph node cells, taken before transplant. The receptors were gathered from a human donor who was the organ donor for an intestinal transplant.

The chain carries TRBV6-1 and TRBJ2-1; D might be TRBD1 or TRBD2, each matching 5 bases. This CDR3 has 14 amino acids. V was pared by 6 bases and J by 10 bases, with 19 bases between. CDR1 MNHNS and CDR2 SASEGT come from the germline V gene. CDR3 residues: CASRGLAPMREQFF. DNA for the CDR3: TGTGCCAGCAGGGGGCTAGCACCAATGAGGGAGCAGTTCTTC.

This chain's CDR3 is CASSLPTGTGAVGELFF. CDR3 bases: TGTGCCAGCAGCCTCCCAACTGGGACAGGGGCCGTCGGGGAGCTGTTTTTT. The V gene is TRBV5-6, the J gene TRBJ2-2; TRBD1 agrees at 10 bases. V gave up 4 bases and J gave up 7 bases; unmatched junction bases: 13. The CDR3 loop spans 17 amino acids. The germline gives CDR1 SGHDT, CDR2 YYEEEE.

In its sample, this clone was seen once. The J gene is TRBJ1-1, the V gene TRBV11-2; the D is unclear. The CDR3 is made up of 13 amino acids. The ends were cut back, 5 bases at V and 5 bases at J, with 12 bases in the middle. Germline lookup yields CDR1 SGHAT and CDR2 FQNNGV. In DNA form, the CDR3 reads TGTGCCAGCAGCAAAGAGATCTATACTGAAGCTTTCTTT. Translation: CASSKEIYTEAFF.

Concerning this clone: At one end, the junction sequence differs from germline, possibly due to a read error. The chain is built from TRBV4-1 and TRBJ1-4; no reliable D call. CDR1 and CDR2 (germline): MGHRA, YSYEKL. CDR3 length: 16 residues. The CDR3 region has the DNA TGCGCCAGCAGCCAAGGGAACGGTGCTGTTAATCAAAAACTGTTTTTT. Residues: CASSQGNGAVNQKLFF.

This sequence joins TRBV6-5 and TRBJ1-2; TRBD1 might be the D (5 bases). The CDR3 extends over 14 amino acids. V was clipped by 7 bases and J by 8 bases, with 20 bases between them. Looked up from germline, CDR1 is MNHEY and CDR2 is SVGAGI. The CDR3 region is CASTRGTLDGGYTF. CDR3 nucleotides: TGTGCCAGCACCAGAGGGACTCTCGACGGAGGCTACACCTTC.

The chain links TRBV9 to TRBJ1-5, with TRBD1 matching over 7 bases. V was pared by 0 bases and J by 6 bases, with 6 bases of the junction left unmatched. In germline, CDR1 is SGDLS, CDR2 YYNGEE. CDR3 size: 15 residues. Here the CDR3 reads CASSVGQGEGQPQHF. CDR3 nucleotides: TGTGCCAGCAGCGTAGGGCAGGGGGAGGGTCAGCCCCAGCATTTT.

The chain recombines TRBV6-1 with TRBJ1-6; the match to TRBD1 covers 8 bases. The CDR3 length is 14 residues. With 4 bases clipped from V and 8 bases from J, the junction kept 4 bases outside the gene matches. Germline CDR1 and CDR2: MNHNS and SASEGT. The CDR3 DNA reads TGTGCCAGCAGTGCCGGGACAGGCCATTCACCCCTCCACTTT. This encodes CASSAGTGHSPLHF.

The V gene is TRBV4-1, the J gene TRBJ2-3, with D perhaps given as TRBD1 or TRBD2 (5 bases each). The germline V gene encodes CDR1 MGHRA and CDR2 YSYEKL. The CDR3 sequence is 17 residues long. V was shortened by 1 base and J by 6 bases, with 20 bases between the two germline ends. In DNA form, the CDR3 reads TGCGCCAGCAGCCAAGGGGGGTCGTGGGCCGCTACCGATACGCAGTATTTT. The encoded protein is CASSQGGSWAATDTQYF.

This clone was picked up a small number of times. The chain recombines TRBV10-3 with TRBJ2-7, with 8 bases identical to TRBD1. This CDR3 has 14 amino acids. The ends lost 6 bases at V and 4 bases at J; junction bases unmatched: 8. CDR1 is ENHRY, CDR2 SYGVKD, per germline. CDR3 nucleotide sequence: TGTGCCATCAGGACCGGACAGGGTCGTTACGAGCAGTACTTC. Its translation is CAIRTGQGRYEQYF.

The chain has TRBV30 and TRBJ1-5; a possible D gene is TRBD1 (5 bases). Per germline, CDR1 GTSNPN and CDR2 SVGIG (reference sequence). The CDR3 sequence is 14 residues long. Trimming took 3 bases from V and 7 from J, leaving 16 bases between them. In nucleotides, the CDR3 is TGTGCCTGGAGGGGAAGAGGGGAAGGCCAGCCCCAGCATTTT. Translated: CAWRGRGEGQPQHF.

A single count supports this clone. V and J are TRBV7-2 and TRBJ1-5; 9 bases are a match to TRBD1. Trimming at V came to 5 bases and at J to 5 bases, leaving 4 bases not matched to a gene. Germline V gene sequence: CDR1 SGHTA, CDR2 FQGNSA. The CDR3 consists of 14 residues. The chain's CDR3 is CASSLRTGDQPQHF. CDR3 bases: TGTGCCAGCAGCCTCCGGACAGGGGATCAGCCCCAGCATTTT.

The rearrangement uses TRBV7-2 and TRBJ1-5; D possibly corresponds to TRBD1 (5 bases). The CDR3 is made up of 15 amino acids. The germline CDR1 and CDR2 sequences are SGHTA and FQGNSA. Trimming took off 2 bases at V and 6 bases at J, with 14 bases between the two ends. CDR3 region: CASSLIGAPRQPQHF. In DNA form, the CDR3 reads TGTGCCAGCAGCTTAATAGGGGCACCCCGTCAGCCCCAGCATTTT.

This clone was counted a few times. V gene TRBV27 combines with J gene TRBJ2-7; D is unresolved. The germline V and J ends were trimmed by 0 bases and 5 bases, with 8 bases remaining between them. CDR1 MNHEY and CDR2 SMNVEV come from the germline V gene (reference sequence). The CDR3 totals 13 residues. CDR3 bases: TGTGCCAGCAGTTTATCGATTGTCCACGAGCAGTACTTC. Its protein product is CASSLSIVHEQYF.

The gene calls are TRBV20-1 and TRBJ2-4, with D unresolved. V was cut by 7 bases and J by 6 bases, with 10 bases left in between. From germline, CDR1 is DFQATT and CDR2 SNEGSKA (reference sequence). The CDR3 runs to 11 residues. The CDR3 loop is CSEGTVNIQYF. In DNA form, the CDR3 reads TGCAGTGAAGGAACCGTAAACATTCAGTACTTC.

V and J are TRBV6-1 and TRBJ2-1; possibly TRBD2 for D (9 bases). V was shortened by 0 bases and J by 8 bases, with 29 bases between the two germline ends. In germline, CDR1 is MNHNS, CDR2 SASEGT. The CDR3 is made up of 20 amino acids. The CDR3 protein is CASSEAPGQGWRGGWYEQFF. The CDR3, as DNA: TGTGCCAGCAGTGAAGCACCAGGACAGGGTTGGCGGGGGGGTTGGTATGAGCAGTTCTTC.

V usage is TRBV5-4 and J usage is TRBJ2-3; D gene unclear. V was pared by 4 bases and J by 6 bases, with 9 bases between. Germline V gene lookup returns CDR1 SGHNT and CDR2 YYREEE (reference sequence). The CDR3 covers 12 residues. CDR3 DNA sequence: TGTGCCAGCAGCCCCTCCCTTGATACGCAGTATTTT. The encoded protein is CASSPSLDTQYF.

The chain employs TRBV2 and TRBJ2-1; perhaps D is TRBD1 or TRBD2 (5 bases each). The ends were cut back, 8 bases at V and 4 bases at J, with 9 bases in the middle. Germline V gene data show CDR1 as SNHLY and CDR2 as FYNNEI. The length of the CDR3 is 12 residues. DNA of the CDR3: TGTGCCAGCGGGACGGGGTACAATGAGCAGTTCTTC. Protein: CASGTGYNEQFF.

The CDR3: CASSLNGYEQYF. The CDR3 region has the DNA TGTGCCAGCAGCTTAAATGGGTACGAGCAGTACTTC. The chain employs TRBV11-3 and TRBJ2-7; no definite D call. The CDR3 totals 12 residues. V was cut by 2 bases and J by 4 bases, with 6 bases left in between. CDR1 is SGHNT and CDR2 is YENEEA in the germline V gene.

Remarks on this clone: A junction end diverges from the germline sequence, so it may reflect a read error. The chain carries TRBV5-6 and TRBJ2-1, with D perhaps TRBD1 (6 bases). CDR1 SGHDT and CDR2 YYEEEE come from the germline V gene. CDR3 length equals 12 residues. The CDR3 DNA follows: TGTGCCAGCAGCTCTTACAGGGCGACCCACATCTTC. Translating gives CASSSYRATHIF. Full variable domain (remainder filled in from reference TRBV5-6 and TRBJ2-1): DAGVTQSPTHLIKTRGQQVTLRCSPKSGHDTVSWYQQALGQGPQFIFQYYEEEERQRGNFPDRFSGHQFPNYSSELNVNALLLGDSALYLCASSSYRATHIFGPGTRLTVL.

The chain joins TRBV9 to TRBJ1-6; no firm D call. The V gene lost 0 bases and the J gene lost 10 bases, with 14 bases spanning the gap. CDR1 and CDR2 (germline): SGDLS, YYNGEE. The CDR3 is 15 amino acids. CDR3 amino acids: CASSVAGGSGSPLHF. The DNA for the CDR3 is TGTGCCAGCAGCGTAGCGGGTGGGTCGGGATCACCCCTCCACTTT.

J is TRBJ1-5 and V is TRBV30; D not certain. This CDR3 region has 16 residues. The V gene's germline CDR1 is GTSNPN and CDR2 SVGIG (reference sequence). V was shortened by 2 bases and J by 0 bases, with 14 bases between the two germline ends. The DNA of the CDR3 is TGTGCCTGGAGTAGGGCGGGTTTGGTTAGCAATCAGCCCCAGCATTTT. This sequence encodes CAWSRAGLVSNQPQHF.

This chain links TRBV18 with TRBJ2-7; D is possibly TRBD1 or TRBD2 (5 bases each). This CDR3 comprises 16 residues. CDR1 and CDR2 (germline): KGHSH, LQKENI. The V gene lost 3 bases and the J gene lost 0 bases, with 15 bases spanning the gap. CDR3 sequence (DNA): TGTGCCAGCTCACCTCAGGCGGTGGGACCCTCCTACGAGCAGTACTTC. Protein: CASSPQAVGPSYEQYF.

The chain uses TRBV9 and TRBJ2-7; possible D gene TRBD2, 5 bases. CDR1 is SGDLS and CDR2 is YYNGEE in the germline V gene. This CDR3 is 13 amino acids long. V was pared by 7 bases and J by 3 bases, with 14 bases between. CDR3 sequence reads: CASGLDSGYEQYF. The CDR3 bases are TGTGCCAGCGGACTTGACTCCGGCTACGAGCAGTACTTC.

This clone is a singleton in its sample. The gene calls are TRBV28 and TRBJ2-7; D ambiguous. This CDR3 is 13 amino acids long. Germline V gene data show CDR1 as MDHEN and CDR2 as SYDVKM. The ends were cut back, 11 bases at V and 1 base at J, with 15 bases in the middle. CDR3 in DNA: TGTGCCGCGAACGGTGGCAGATCCTACGAGCAGTACTTC. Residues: CAANGGRSYEQYF.

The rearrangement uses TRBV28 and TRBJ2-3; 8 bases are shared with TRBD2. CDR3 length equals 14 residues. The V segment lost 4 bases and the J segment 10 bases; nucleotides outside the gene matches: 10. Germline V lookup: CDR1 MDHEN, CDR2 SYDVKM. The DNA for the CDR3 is TGTGCCAGCAGTTCATTCCATAGCGGGGAGGCGCAGTATTTT. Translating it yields CASSSFHSGEAQYF.

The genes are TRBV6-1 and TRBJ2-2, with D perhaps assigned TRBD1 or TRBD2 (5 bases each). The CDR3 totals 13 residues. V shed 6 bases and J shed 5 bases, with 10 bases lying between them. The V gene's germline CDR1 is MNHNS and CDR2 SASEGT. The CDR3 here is CASRGVGTGELFF. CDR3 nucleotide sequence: TGTGCCAGCAGGGGGGTCGGAACCGGGGAGCTGTTTTTT.

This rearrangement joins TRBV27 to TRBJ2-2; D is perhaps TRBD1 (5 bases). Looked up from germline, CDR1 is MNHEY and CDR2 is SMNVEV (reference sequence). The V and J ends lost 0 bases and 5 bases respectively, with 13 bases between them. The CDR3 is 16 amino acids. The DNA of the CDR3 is TGTGCCAGCAGTTTATCGAAGGGGATCGCGACCGGGGAGCTGTTTTTT. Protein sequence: CASSLSKGIATGELFF.